This T cell receptor beta chain was observed in a study of CD8 T cells in ankylosing spondylitis. For TCR beta, libraries came from quantitative 5'-RACE with molecular barcodes. Via MiXCR, TCRdb re-called the 5' RACE reads, giving one row per CDR3 protein. The table lists about 240,000 distinct CDR3 sequences, around 7.8% of them singletons, with approximately 6.2% in the top ten. This clonotype turned up a few times. The antigen is unknown. Findings of the study overall: A subset of motif variants has previously been described in the synovial fluid and blood of reactive arthritis. Those disease-linked clones were CD8+; they were also relatively rare in peripheral blood.

The germline gives CDR1 KGHSH, CDR2 LQKENI. Trimming took off 2 bases at V and 5 bases at J, with 10 bases between the two ends. This CDR3 has 14 amino acids. This receptor was identified in a male donor with ankylosing spondylitis or in good health (not recorded which). The sequenced material came from blood, either unsorted or a sorted T cell fraction (not recorded which). V and J are TRBV18 and TRBJ2-1; D remains ambiguous. The DNA of the CDR3 is TGTGCCAGCTCACCAAGGCAGCCCAACAATGAGCAGTTCTTC. Translated: CASSPRQPNNEQFF.